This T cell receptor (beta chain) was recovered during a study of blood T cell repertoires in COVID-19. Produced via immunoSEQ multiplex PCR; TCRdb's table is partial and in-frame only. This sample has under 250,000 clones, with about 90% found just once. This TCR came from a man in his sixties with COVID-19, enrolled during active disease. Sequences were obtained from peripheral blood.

In DNA, the CDR3 is TGTGCCAGCAGTTACCCGGGTTCGACTTCTACTTACGAGCAGTACTTC. It codes for CASSYPGSTSTYEQYF. The chain couples TRBV6-2 or TRBV6-3 to TRBJ2-7, with no clear D. Trimming cost V 2 bases and J 4 bases, with 18 bases left between them. The CDR3 length is 16 residues. Germline assignment: CDR1 MNHEY and CDR2 SVGEGT.